The present TCR beta chain was sequenced within a study of cytomegalovirus exposure and HLA in healthy donors. PCR amplification relied on 60 Vbeta primers (plus 13 Jbeta primers). Method: immunoSEQ multiplex PCR; TCRdb's copy keeps in-frame clones and lacks some. Of 200,000 or so clones listed, 65% to 85% are singletons. Germline CDR1 reads MNHNY; CDR2 reads SVGAGI (reference sequence). The V gene end was trimmed by 5 bases and the J gene end by 7 bases; junction bases not matched to a gene: 6. The CDR3 has 14 amino acids. This receptor was obtained from a man aged 25-45 years in good health and CMV-seronegative. The sequenced material came from PBMCs. The rearrangement joins TRBV6-6 to TRBJ2-2; 8 bases fit TRBD2. The CDR3 loop is CASSNGGAVGELFF. Here the CDR3 DNA reads TGTGCCAGCAGTAACGGGGGGGCAGTCGGGGAGCTGTTTTTT.